Presented here are 32 T cell receptor beta chains from one specimen sequenced in a study of spatial heterogeneity in lung cancer. MiXCR, run by TCRdb on the 5' RACE reads, gives a single entry per CDR3 protein. This sample has approximately 52,000 distinct CDR3 sequences, with about 5.8% found just once. As to time point: sample taken at primary tumor resection. Sequenced here: PBMCs, sampled at surgery. The receptor source for this set is a male donor with early-stage non-small cell lung cancer.

This clonotype came up many times. This rearrangement joins TRBV28 to TRBJ2-2; D is undetermined. In germline, CDR1 is MDHEN, CDR2 SYDVKM. Trimming took off 4 bases at V and 4 bases at J, with 13 bases between the two ends. CDR3 length: 15 amino acids. CDR3 in amino acids: CASSYIRAGTGELFF. The CDR3 nucleotides read TGTGCCAGCAGTTACATAAGGGCCGGCACCGGGGAGCTGTTTTTT.

This clonotype was found many times. The V and J genes are TRBV6-5 and TRBJ2-3, with 7 bases aligning to TRBD1. The CDR3 extends over 17 amino acids. Losses at the gene ends were 5 bases for V and 5 bases for J; bases not matched to a gene: 16. The germline CDR1 and CDR2 sequences are MNHEY and SVGAGI. DNA of the CDR3: TGTGCCAGCAGTCCCTATGACAGGGCTAGTATAGTAGATACGCAGTATTTT. It codes for CASSPYDRASIVDTQYF.

There are many counts of this clonotype. This sequence joins TRBV12-3 or TRBV12-4 and TRBJ1-2; D remains unclear. The V and J ends lost 2 bases and 4 bases respectively, with 11 bases between them. The CDR3 is 14 amino acids. CDR3 amino acids: CASSLNDPVYGYTF. The CDR3 DNA reads as TGTGCCAGCAGTTTAAACGACCCCGTCTATGGCTACACCTTC.

In its sample, this clonotype was seen many times. This rearrangement joins TRBV15 to TRBJ1-5; D ambiguous. The CDR3 consists of 15 residues. Germline V gene sequence: CDR1 LNHNV, CDR2 YYDKDF (reference sequence). With 0 bases removed from V and 5 bases from J, the gap between germline ends came to 11 bases. The CDR3 here is CATSRDSQSDQPQHF. The CDR3 DNA reads TGTGCCACCAGCAGAGATAGCCAGTCTGATCAGCCCCAGCATTTT.

The sample holds many counts of this clonotype. V gene TRBV6-2 or TRBV6-3 combines with J gene TRBJ1-1; D might be TRBD1 (6 bases). From germline, CDR1 is MNHEY and CDR2 SVGEGT. The CDR3 contains 15 residues. Trimming pared 4 bases from V and 4 bases from J, leaving 16 bases between. The CDR3 bases are TGTGCCAGCAGTTTGGGACAACACCGGGGCACTGAAGCTTTCTTT. Its protein is CASSLGQHRGTEAFF.

There are a few counts of this clonotype. The rearrangement links TRBV28 to TRBJ2-3, with 9 nucleotides matching TRBD1. V dropped 6 bases and J dropped 3; count of bases not matched to a gene: 16. Germline V gene lookup returns CDR1 MDHEN and CDR2 SYDVKM. CDR3 size: 18 residues. The CDR3 coding sequence is TGTGCCAGCAGCCTATGGGGCACGGGACAGGGTGAAACAGATACGCAGTATTTT. Residues: CASSLWGTGQGETDTQYF.

This clonotype was detected ten times or more. The rearrangement joins TRBV5-1 to TRBJ2-3; a possible D gene is TRBD2 (5 bases). V was trimmed by 0 bases and J by 0 bases, leaving 11 bases between them. Germline CDR1 reads SGHRS; CDR2 reads YFSETQ. The CDR3 sequence is 16 residues long. DNA of the CDR3: TGCGCCAGCAGCTTGGAAGCGGCGACTAGCACAGATACGCAGTATTTT. It codes for CASSLEAATSTDTQYF.

In this sample, this clonotype turned up many times. This chain connects TRBV6-2 or TRBV6-3 to TRBJ2-2, with TRBD2 matching 7 bases. Germline CDR1 is MNHEY and CDR2 is SVGEGT. There are 15 residues in the CDR3. V lost 7 bases, J lost 1 base, and 6 bases stayed unmatched. CDR3 DNA: TGTGCCAGCACCCTAGCGGAGGGGAACACCGGGGAGCTGTTTTTT. Protein product: CASTLAEGNTGELFF.

This clonotype occurred many times. The DNA of the CDR3 is TGTGCCAGCAGCGCTACTAGCGGGAGGACTCATGAGCAGTTCTTC. Its protein product is CASSATSGRTHEQFF. V usage is TRBV7-2 and J usage is TRBJ2-1; 12 bases match TRBD2. The ends lost 5 bases at V and 8 bases at J; junction bases unmatched: 7. Germline V gene data show CDR1 as SGHTA and CDR2 as FQGNSA. This CDR3 has 15 residues.

This sequence joins TRBV20-1 and TRBJ2-1; TRBD2 matches at 8 bases. The length of the CDR3 is 16 residues. V trimming: 1 base; J trimming: 2 bases; junction bases outside the gene matches: 7. Germline CDR1 is DFQATT and CDR2 is SNEGSKA (reference sequence). The CDR3 region has the DNA TGCAGTGCTAGAGGTACTAGCGGCCTAACCTACAATGAGCAGTTCTTC. Translating it yields CSARGTSGLTYNEQFF.

V usage is TRBV7-9 and J usage is TRBJ2-7; 8 nucleotides align to TRBD2. Germline trimming cut 5 bases from V and 0 bases from J; bases unmatched to any gene: 3. The germline gives CDR1 SEHNR, CDR2 FQNEAQ (reference sequence). The CDR3 consists of 14 residues. As DNA, the CDR3 is TGTGCCAGCAGCACTAGCGGCAGCTCCTACGAGCAGTACTTC. Amino acid sequence: CASSTSGSSYEQYF.

This clonotype was counted ten times or more. The chain links TRBV12-3 or TRBV12-4 to TRBJ2-3, with 14 bases identical to TRBD2. This CDR3 has 18 residues. The V and J ends lost 5 bases and 1 base, in that order; junction bases with no gene match: 8. The CDR3 protein is CASSPGTSGRWGTDTQYF. The CDR3 coding sequence is TGTGCCAGCAGTCCCGGGACTAGCGGGAGATGGGGCACAGATACGCAGTATTTT.

J is TRBJ2-3 and V is TRBV7-2; 7 positions agree with TRBD2. The junction had 8 bases not matched to a gene; V was cut back by 5 bases and J by 0 bases. The CDR3 runs to 16 residues. Germline V gene lookup returns CDR1 SGHTA and CDR2 FQGNSA. DNA for the CDR3: TGTGCCAGCAGCATCTCAGCGGGATCTAGCACAGATACGCAGTATTTT. This translates into CASSISAGSSTDTQYF.

This clonotype was observed many times. The chain uses TRBV5-1 and TRBJ2-7; TRBD2 matches 11 bases. Germline V lookup: CDR1 SGHRS, CDR2 YFSETQ. CDR3 length: 14 amino acids. V was clipped by 4 bases and J by 1 base; unmatched bases: 1. The CDR3 protein is CASSGTSGSYEQYF. The CDR3 nucleotides read TGCGCCAGCAGCGGGACTAGCGGATCCTACGAGCAGTACTTC. The complete variable domain, with remaining parts taken from reference TRBV5-1 and TRBJ2-7, reads KAGVTQTPRYLIKTRGQQVTLSCSPISGHRSVSWYQQTPGQGLQFLFEYFSETQRNKGNFPGRFSGRQFSNSRSEMNVSTLELGDSALYLCASSGTSGSYEQYFGPGTRLTVT.

In this sample, this clonotype turned up many times. This chain uses TRBV2 with TRBJ1-4; no definite D call. There are 15 residues in the CDR3. Germline-derived CDR1 and CDR2 are SNHLY and FYNNEI. Trimming stripped 2 bases from V and 0 bases from J, with 7 bases between. This CDR3 is CASSERRATNEKLFF. The CDR3 DNA sequence: TGTGCCAGCAGTGAACGGCGGGCAACTAATGAAAAACTGTTTTTT.

This clonotype was found many times. This chain connects TRBV3-1 to TRBJ2-5; D tentatively fits TRBD1 or TRBD2 (7 bases each). V was shortened by 3 bases and J by 3 bases, with 11 bases between the two germline ends. CDR1 is LGHDT and CDR2 is YNNKEL in the germline V gene (reference sequence). The CDR3 is 14 residues long. In nucleotides, the CDR3 is TGTGCCAGCAGCCACCAGGGGGGGGAAGAGACCCAGTACTTC. It translates to CASSHQGGEETQYF.

Ten or more counts support this clonotype. V usage is TRBV12-5 and J usage is TRBJ1-6, with D possibly TRBD1 on 6 matching bases. V dropped 5 bases and J dropped 4 bases, with 9 bases sitting between them. CDR3 length: 14 amino acids. Germline CDR1 reads LGHNT; CDR2 reads FRNRAP. CDR3 amino acids: CASGTGTYNSPLHF. The CDR3 coding sequence is TGTGCTAGTGGTACCGGGACATATAATTCACCCCTCCACTTT.

This clonotype was counted at least ten times. The rearrangement joins TRBV12-3 or TRBV12-4 to TRBJ1-6; 7 positions match TRBD1. This CDR3 has 14 residues. V dropped 11 bases and J dropped 9; count of bases not matched to a gene: 13. In DNA, the CDR3 is TGTGCCCTCAGTTTGAGGACAGGTGGTTCACCCCTCCACTTT. Amino acids: CALSLRTGGSPLHF.

This clonotype was counted only a few times. A read error may produce the germline difference seen at one junction end. The chain recombines TRBV19 with TRBJ1-1, with D hard to call. The CDR3 has 12 residues. Germline CDR1 and CDR2: LNHDA and SQIVND (reference sequence). CDR3 region: CASSLQNAEAFF. In DNA, the CDR3 is TGTGCCAGTAGTCTACAGAACGCTGAAGCTTTCTTT.

This clonotype was seen many times. V gene TRBV27 combines with J gene TRBJ1-6; D call uncertain. Germline V gives CDR1 MNHEY, CDR2 SMNVEV (reference sequence). This CDR3 is 14 amino acids long. V lost 2 bases to trimming and J lost 1 base, with 3 bases between them. CDR3 protein: CASSLRSYNSPLHF. CDR3 nucleotides: TGTGCCAGCAGTTTAAGGTCCTATAATTCACCCCTCCACTTT.

This clonotype was found many times. The V call is TRBV11-2, the J call TRBJ2-1; D is possibly TRBD1 or TRBD2 (5 bases each). Germline V gene data show CDR1 as SGHAT and CDR2 as FQNNGV. Trimming pared 3 bases from V and 8 bases from J, leaving 17 bases between. The CDR3 sequence is 15 residues long. The CDR3 loop is CASSFHRGAGHEQFF. CDR3 sequence (DNA): TGTGCCAGCAGCTTCCACAGAGGGGCTGGACATGAGCAGTTCTTC.

This sequence joins TRBV20-1 and TRBJ2-1; TRBD1 matches at 8 bases. Per the germline V gene, CDR1 is DFQATT and CDR2 is SNEGSKA (reference sequence). The CDR3 runs 14 residues. The junction had 6 bases not matched to a gene; V was cut back by 3 bases and J by 5 bases. CDR3 sequence reads: CSARTGAIDNEQFF. The CDR3 coding sequence is TGCAGTGCTAGGACAGGGGCGATTGACAATGAGCAGTTCTTC.

With respect to this clonotype: This may arise from a read error, as a much more abundant clone is one base away. This chain links TRBV28 with TRBJ2-7; D gene ambiguous. This CDR3 is 13 amino acids long. Trimming stripped 0 bases from V and 6 bases from J, with 9 bases between. CDR1 and CDR2 (germline): MDHEN, SYDVKM. CDR3 nucleotide sequence: TGTGCCAGCAGTTTATGGTCCGATCCCGAGCAGTACTTC. Protein: CASSLWSDPEQYF.

Ten or more counts support this clonotype. The V gene is TRBV20-1, the J gene TRBJ2-5; D might be TRBD1 (6 bases). Germline V CDR1 and CDR2: DFQATT, SNEGSKA (reference sequence). V lost 3 bases and J 2 bases, leaving 19 bases between the germline ends. This CDR3 has 16 residues. DNA of the CDR3: TGCAGTGCTAGCGGGTTAACAGGGACGGGGCAAGAGACCCAGTACTTC. Its translation is CSASGLTGTGQETQYF.

This clonotype was counted ten times or more. The chain links TRBV9 to TRBJ2-1; 10 nucleotides match TRBD2. This CDR3 is built from 15 residues. Germline V lookup: CDR1 SGDLS, CDR2 YYNGEE. The V and J ends lost 4 bases and 4 bases, in that order; junction bases with no gene match: 5. In DNA form, the CDR3 reads TGTGCCAGCAGCACACTAGCGGGATATTACAATGAGCAGTTCTTC. It yields the protein CASSTLAGYYNEQFF.

The rearrangement uses TRBV4-3 and TRBJ2-3; D gene uncertain. This CDR3 contains 15 residues. Germline V gene data show CDR1 as LGHNA and CDR2 as YSLEER. V was clipped by 1 base and J by 5 bases, with 13 bases between them. CDR3 DNA sequence: TGCGCCAGCAGCCAAGGCCCTGGTACCGGAGATACGCAGTATTTT. Protein sequence: CASSQGPGTGDTQYF.

This clonotype occurred many times. This chain joins TRBV6-1 and TRBJ2-3; D could derive from TRBD1 or TRBD2 (5 bases each). The CDR3 covers 14 residues. With 11 bases removed from V and 6 bases from J, the gap between germline ends came to 21 bases. Germline V gene lookup returns CDR1 MNHNS and CDR2 SASEGT. The CDR3 reads CAVGDGAVVDTQYF. DNA of the CDR3: TGTGCCGTCGGGGACGGGGCGGTAGTCGATACGCAGTATTTT.

There are many counts of this clonotype. V gene TRBV12-3 or TRBV12-4 combines with J gene TRBJ2-7; 11 bases fit TRBD1. V was clipped by 3 bases and J by 3 bases; unmatched bases: 1. The CDR3 is 14 amino acids. The CDR3 sequence is CASSFGTGGYEQYF. The DNA of the CDR3 is TGTGCCAGCAGTTTTGGGACAGGGGGCTACGAGCAGTACTTC.

This clonotype was found many times. CDR3 DNA: TGTGCCAGCAGCCCCGGGTCAAACACCGGGGAGCTGTTTTTT. This encodes CASSPGSNTGELFF. The V gene is TRBV9, the J gene TRBJ2-2, with D hard to call. The CDR3 runs 14 residues. Trimming shortened V by 4 bases and J by 2 bases, and 9 bases separated the two germline ends. CDR1 and CDR2 (germline): SGDLS, YYNGEE. The full variable domain, with the rest looked up from reference TRBV9 and TRBJ2-2, is DSGVTQTPKHLITATGQRVTLRCSPRSGDLSVYWYQQSLDQGLQFLIQYYNGEERAKGNILERFSAQQFPDLHSELNLSSLELGDSALYFCASSPGSNTGELFFGEGSRLTVL.

As regards this clonotype: The junction departs from the called germline gene at one end, perhaps through a read error. This chain joins TRBV7-7 and TRBJ2-1; unclear D gene. Germline V gene lookup returns CDR1 SSHAT and CDR2 FNYEAQ (reference sequence). The CDR3 spans 14 residues. The CDR3 bases are TGTGCTAGCAGCCCTCTAGGCTCCTACAATGAGCAGTTCTTC. Translating it yields CASSPLGSYNEQFF.

This clonotype was counted at least ten times. This chain connects TRBV29-1 to TRBJ2-3, with 7 bases aligning to TRBD1. This CDR3 spans 15 amino acids. Germline lookup yields CDR1 SQVTM and CDR2 ANQGSEA. Trimming took 0 bases from V and 8 from J; bases not matched to a gene: 11. The CDR3 nucleotides are TGCAGCGTTGAAGATCTAGGACAGGCCTCCGGTACGCAGTATTTT. Translated, it gives CSVEDLGQASGTQYF.

This clonotype was observed at least ten times. The CDR3 DNA reads TGTGCCAGCAACAGGGGGCTTGGCGATGAGCAGTTCTTC. This codes for CASNRGLGDEQFF. The chain carries TRBV2 and TRBJ2-1; the match to TRBD1 covers 9 bases. The CDR3 sequence is 13 residues long. Germline V gives CDR1 SNHLY, CDR2 FYNNEI. V shed 7 bases and J 8 bases; nucleotides not matched to a gene: 6.